Listed below are T cell receptor beta chains from one sample, sequenced in a study of CD8 T cells in Susac syndrome. TCRdb used MiXCR to reprocess the immunoSEQ multiplex PCR reads, holding one entry per CDR3 protein. The sample contains roughly 130,000 distinct CDR3 sequences, roughly 95% of which appear only once. The specimen was CD4+ T cells from PBMCs. Receptors were obtained from a human donor with multiple sclerosis. Each CDR3 is given with its conserved first and last residue. The order of the fields is D gene, J gene, V gene, clone size, CDR3 protein, CDR3 DNA. A D gene is named only where the DNA matches it firmly. Clone sizes are given selectively: once, few, many, or a class where the clone is expanded.

>-|TRBJ1-6|TRBV7-9|-
CASSPDPYSPLHF
TGTGCCAGCAGCCCAGATCCATATTCACCCCTCCACTTT
>TRBD2|TRBJ2-1|TRBV7-3|-
CASSQTLAGVKFF
TGTGCCAGCAGCCAAACACTAGCGGGGGTGAAGTTCTTC
>TRBD2|TRBJ2-5|TRBV30|-
CASKLWASGGVQETQYF
TGTGCCTCAAAACTTTGGGCTAGCGGGGGAGTCCAAGAGACCCAGTACTTC
>-|TRBJ2-7|TRBV5-4|-
CASSRRSDTYYEQYF
TGTGCCAGCAGCCGCCGATCGGACACTTACTACGAGCAGTACTTC
>-|TRBJ1-3|TRBV9|-
CASSYRAGNTIYF
TGTGCCAGCAGCTACAGGGCTGGAAACACCATATATTTT
>-|TRBJ2-5|TRBV12-3/TRBV12-4|-
CASSPPIGETQYF
TGTGCCAGCAGTCCACCGATTGGAGAGACCCAGTACTTC
>-|TRBJ1-4|TRBV29-1|-
CSVEDLGKLFF
TGCAGCGTTGAGGATTTGGGAAAACTGTTTTTT
>-|TRBJ1-1|TRBV12-3/TRBV12-4|-
CASSLARLNTEAFF
TGTGCCAGCAGTTTAGCGCGGCTGAACACTGAAGCTTTCTTT
>TRBD2|TRBJ2-7|TRBV4-3|once
CASSQERGIRDEQYF
TGCGCCAGCAGCCAGGAGCGGGGGATCAGGGACGAGCAGTACTTC
>-|TRBJ1-6|TRBV12-3/TRBV12-4|-
CASRKRDFQLSDYNSPLHF
TGTGCCAGCAGAAAACGGGACTTTCAGCTATCCGATTATAATTCACCCCTCCACTTT
>TRBD1|TRBJ2-5|TRBV5-1|-
CASSQTGETQYF
TGCGCCAGCAGCCAGACAGGGGAGACCCAGTACTTC
>-|TRBJ2-3|TRBV27|once
CASAVSTDTQYF
TGTGCCAGCGCGGTGAGCACAGATACGCAGTATTTT
>-|TRBJ2-7|TRBV20-1|-
CSASWDSGPSYEQYF
TGCAGTGCTAGCTGGGACTCAGGTCCCTCCTACGAGCAGTACTTC
>TRBD1|TRBJ1-1|TRBV12-3/TRBV12-4|-
CAIQEGQGFSRETEAFF
TGTGCCATCCAAGAAGGACAGGGATTCAGTCGAGAGACTGAAGCTTTCTTT
>-|TRBJ2-1|TRBV20-1|-
CSARDGGSYEQFF
TGCAGTGCTAGAGATGGGGGGAGTTATGAGCAGTTCTTC
>-|TRBJ2-1|TRBV20-1|-
CSATDNEQFF
TGCAGTGCTACTGATAATGAGCAGTTCTTC
>-|TRBJ2-5|TRBV7-8|once
CASSIRPGGTQETQYF
TGTGCCAGCAGCATACGACCGGGCGGCACCCAAGAGACCCAGTACTTC
>-|TRBJ2-7|TRBV4-1|-
CASSHAREPYEQYF
TGCGCCAGCAGCCACGCCCGGGAACCCTACGAGCAGTACTTC
>-|TRBJ2-2|TRBV7-9|-
CASSFPLGRRNTGELFF
TGTGCCAGCAGCTTCCCTCTGGGACGGAGGAACACCGGGGAGCTGTTTTTT
>TRBD1|TRBJ2-2|TRBV29-1|-
CSVEKTGPGELFF
TGCAGCGTTGAAAAGACAGGGCCCGGGGAGCTGTTTTTT
>-|TRBJ2-1|TRBV25-1|-
CASSDSGAGANEQFF
TGTGCCAGCAGTGATTCGGGGGCGGGGGCAAATGAGCAGTTCTTC
>-|TRBJ1-1|TRBV3-1|-
CASSQVGGEAFF
TGTGCCAGCAGCCAAGTGGGCGGTGAAGCTTTCTTT
>-|TRBJ1-2|TRBV7-9|-
CASSPQSYYGYTF
TGTGCCAGCAGCCCGCAATCCTACTATGGCTACACCTTC
>TRBD1|TRBJ1-1|TRBV28|once
CASTKSGGNTEAFF
TGTGCCAGCACTAAATCAGGGGGGAACACTGAAGCTTTCTTT
>TRBD2|TRBJ2-3|TRBV28|-
CASSFSSGGITDTQYF
TGTGCCAGCAGTTTCTCTAGCGGGGGGATCACAGATACGCAGTATTTT
>TRBD1|TRBJ2-4|TRBV5-8|few
CASSLVPGGNIQYF
TGTGCCAGCAGCTTGGTTCCAGGGGGAAACATTCAGTACTTC
>-|TRBJ1-1|TRBV6-1|-
CASYRPRGATNTEAFF
TGTGCCAGCTACAGGCCCCGGGGGGCTACGAACACTGAAGCTTTCTTT
>-|TRBJ2-5|TRBV12-3/TRBV12-4|-
CASRPDSIETQYF
TGTGCCAGCCGGCCAGACAGTATTGAGACCCAGTACTTC
>TRBD2|TRBJ2-3|TRBV20-1|-
CSAPSGGRLGDTQYF
TGCAGTGCTCCTAGCGGGGGGAGGTTAGGGGATACGCAGTATTTT
>-|TRBJ1-2|TRBV7-9|-
CASSLEAGYTF
TGTGCCAGCAGCTTAGAGGCTGGCTACACCTTC
>TRBD2|TRBJ2-7|TRBV18|-
CASSPQGLAGGAYEQYF
TGTGCCAGCTCACCACAGGGACTAGCGGGAGGGGCCTACGAGCAGTACTTC
>-|TRBJ2-7|TRBV27|-
CASSLVWGYEQYF
TGTGCCAGCAGTTTAGTCTGGGGTTACGAGCAGTACTTC
>TRBD1|TRBJ2-3|TRBV7-3|-
CASSSLRQGNTDTQYF
TGTGCCAGCAGCTCGCTAAGACAGGGAAACACAGATACGCAGTATTTT
>-|TRBJ1-5|TRBV20-1|-
CSASNRYSNQPQHF
TGCAGTGCCAGCAACAGGTATAGCAATCAGCCCCAGCATTTT
>TRBD2|TRBJ2-1|TRBV5-1|-
CASSLVASGAYNEQFF
TGCGCCAGCAGCTTGGTGGCTAGCGGGGCCTACAATGAGCAGTTCTTC
>TRBD2|TRBJ2-1|TRBV20-1|-
CSAHATSGKNNEQFF
TGCAGTGCACATGCCACTAGCGGGAAGAACAATGAGCAGTTCTTC
>TRBD2|TRBJ2-7|TRBV25-1|-
CASRAREGYEQYF
TGTGCCAGCAGAGCTAGGGAGGGCTACGAGCAGTACTTC
>-|TRBJ2-3|TRBV23-1|-
CASSQSEGWSTDTQYF
TGCGCCAGCAGTCAATCGGAGGGGTGGAGCACAGATACGCAGTATTTT
>-|TRBJ1-5|TRBV13|-
CASNRRLPFGANSNQPQHF
TGTGCCAGCAACCGACGCCTACCATTCGGGGCCAATAGCAATCAGCCCCAGCATTTT
>TRBD2|TRBJ2-3|TRBV25-1|-
CASSDSPRGGRPDTQYF
TGTGCCAGCAGTGACTCGCCTCGGGGGGGCCGCCCAGATACGCAGTATTTT
>-|TRBJ1-1|TRBV20-1|-
CSAPTGTQAEAFF
TGCAGTGCTCCTACCGGGACACAAGCTGAAGCTTTCTTT
>-|TRBJ1-2|TRBV19|-
CASSTLSPIYGYTF
TGTGCCAGTAGTACTCTCAGTCCCATCTATGGCTACACCTTC
>-|TRBJ2-5|TRBV5-1|-
CASQETQYF
TGCGCCAGTCAAGAGACCCAGTACTTC
>TRBD1|TRBJ1-5|TRBV2|-
CASREALSTGGNQPQHF
TGTGCCAGCAGAGAGGCCCTATCGACAGGGGGAAACCAGCCCCAGCATTTT
>TRBD1|TRBJ1-2|TRBV23-1|once
CASSTGQGKRGYTF
TGCGCCAGCAGTACGGGACAGGGGAAGCGAGGCTACACCTTC
>-|TRBJ1-1|TRBV29-1|-
CSGSKGNTEAFF
TGCAGCGGAAGTAAGGGGAACACTGAAGCTTTCTTT
>TRBD2|TRBJ2-3|TRBV6-1|-
CASSPRGGGFSTDTQYF
TGTGCCAGCAGCCCACGGGGCGGGGGGTTTAGCACAGATACGCAGTATTTT